This T cell receptor (beta chain) was identified during a study of blood T cell repertoires in COVID-19. This CDR3 comprises 15 residues. CDR1 is MNHEY and CDR2 is SMNVEV in the germline V gene (reference sequence). Trimming pared 5 bases from V and 6 bases from J, leaving 17 bases between. Original processing notes: Amplification of reference gene primers was used by the study to estimate nucleated cell counts. Sequencing was performed with immunoSEQ multiplex PCR; in TCRdb, only in-frame clones are kept and a portion is missing. That table furnishes V, J and clone size, whereas the DNA furnished D and trimming. The sample lists around 37,000 clones; around four fifths were seen once.

This clonotype originated in a man between 45 and 60 years old with active COVID-19. The chain recombines TRBV27 with TRBJ1-5; TRBD1 might be the D (6 bases). Sequencing was performed on peripheral blood. CDR3 sequence (DNA): TGTGCCAGCAGTCTCACGAGGGGGGGTATTCAGCCCCAGCATTTT. It encodes CASSLTRGGIQPQHF.